This T cell receptor beta chain was documented in a study of T cell responses to AZD1222 COVID-19 vaccine. Trimming left V 4 bases short and J 1 base short, with 18 bases between. The CDR3 runs to 17 residues. Study observations and caveats: Spike regions recognized by vaccine-associated CD4 TCRs spanned the protein, led by 160-218 and 743-854.

The assay was immunoSEQ multiplex PCR, and TCRdb's table has in-frame clones only and misses some. The data show tens of thousands of clones, roughly 84% seen once. As regards this clone: Its antigen is not identified.

The sequence came from an adult in good health. The sample was peripheral blood, taken on day 0 of AZD1222 vaccination. The chain is built from TRBV5-3 and TRBJ1-5, with D possibly being TRBD1 (5 bases). TRBV5-3 is sorted into the ORF group, with uncertain function. The DNA of the CDR3 is TGTGCCAGAAGCCCCCGGGGGGGAGGGAGAAGCAATCAGCCCCAGCATTTT. It is translated as CARSPRGGGRSNQPQHF.